A single TCR beta chain is shown here with its context. Its target is unknown. CDR3 length equals 14 residues. V shed 6 bases and J 8 bases; nucleotides not matched to a gene: 12. Germline values: CDR1 SEHNR, CDR2 FQNEAQ (reference sequence). PCR amplification relied on 60 Vbeta primers (plus 13 Jbeta primers). The method was immunoSEQ multiplex PCR; TCRdb's version includes in-frame clones alone and lacks a portion of them. This table holds 200,000 to 250,000 clones, roughly 83% found once. This sample is drawn from a study of cytomegalovirus exposure and HLA in healthy donors. The study's findings and limits: Per a later analysis, about 18,000 TCR beta sequences showed association with HLA alleles at 0.05 false discovery rate.

Material: PBMCs. The V gene is TRBV7-9, the J gene TRBJ1-2; 7 positions match TRBD1. The source is a boy younger than 10 in good health and CMV-seronegative. The CDR3 spells CASRKDRTFEGYTF. DNA for the CDR3: TGTGCCAGCAGAAAGGACAGGACCTTCGAAGGCTACACCTTC.